What follows describes a single TCR beta chain. Its specificity is not known. The sample is drawn from a study of CD8 T cells in ankylosing spondylitis. Study-level points and caveats: A motif of under ten highly homologous TCR beta variants was seen as apparently characteristic of ankylosing spondylitis blood. The study looked at matched synovial fluid samples from ankylosing spondylitis patients. Disease-linked clones were reported to be significantly enriched there.

TCRdb independently ran MiXCR on the 5' RACE reads; one entry per CDR3 protein. In the table there are 800,000 to 900,000 distinct CDR3 sequences, approximately 12% of which are singletons. The specimen sequenced was blood, either unsorted or a sorted T cell fraction (not recorded which). The source of this sequence is a male donor with ankylosing spondylitis.

The CDR3 spells CASSGELDGYTF. As DNA, the CDR3 is TGTGCCAGTTCAGGGGAGTTGGATGGCTACACCTTC. This rearrangement joins TRBV6-2 or TRBV6-3 to TRBJ1-2; a weak D match, TRBD1 (6 bases). Trimming removed 9 bases from V and 6 bases from J, with 14 bases in between. CDR3 length equals 12 residues. Looked up from germline, CDR1 is MNHEY and CDR2 is SVGEGT.